This T cell receptor (beta chain) was observed in a study of OX40 agonist ivuxolimab in advanced cancers. General study findings and limits: It was also the case that some nonresponders had low normalized T-cell clonal expansion. The study found that CD8+ T cells averaged more expanded clones than CD4+. The study observed clonal expansion of CD4+ and CD8+ blood T cells by week 6 at 0.1 to 3.0 mg/kg.

The protocol was immunoSEQ multiplex PCR, while the TCRdb copy is restricted to in-frame clones and leaves out a portion. The table includes 20,000 to 25,000 clones, about 79% detected once. About this clone itself: What it recognizes is unknown.

This CDR3 has 17 amino acids. The TCR sequence derives from an adult with an advanced solid tumor such as melanoma, head and neck, liver or kidney cancer. This material consisted of CD4+ or CD8+ T cells sorted from blood, taken in a trial of the OX40 agonist ivuxolimab. The rearrangement uses TRBV21-1 and TRBJ2-3; TRBD2 is the table's D call, not checked against the DNA. TRBV21-1 is designated a pseudogene. The DNA for the CDR3 is TGTGCCAGCAGCAAAGAGGCCCTAGCGGGAGGGCCCGATACGCAGTATTTT. Encoded protein: CASSKEALAGGPDTQYF.